This entry lists 22 T cell receptor beta chains sequenced from one sample in a study of Tregs in tolerant kidney transplant recipients. Here immunoSEQ multiplex PCR was the method, and the copy in TCRdb shows in-frame clones only, minus some. This table holds roughly 32,000 clones. The sequences come from CD8+ T cells from blood, collected before the transplant. These receptors originate from a human donor who received a combined kidney and bone marrow transplant.

In regard to this clone: The read terminates 3 residues ahead of where the CDR3 ends, so the germline J gene completes it. The V and J genes are TRBV2 and TRBJ2-5, with 8 bases identical to TRBD2. The germline V gene has CDR1 SNHLY and CDR2 FYNNEI. The CDR3 runs to 15 residues. V was clipped by 3 bases and J by 3 bases; unmatched bases: 6. The sequenced CDR3 bases are TGTGCCAGCAGTGATGCGCGGGGGGAGGAAGAGACC. Translation: CASSDARGEEET. The whole CDR3 sequence is CASSDARGEEETQYF.

Notes on this clone: The read terminates 3 residues before the CDR3 end, so the remaining end is supplied by the germline J gene. The chain uses TRBV7-9 and TRBJ1-2; TRBD1 matches 7 bases. Germline V gene lookup returns CDR1 SEHNR and CDR2 FQNEAQ (reference sequence). This CDR3 has 13 residues. Partial CDR3 DNA: TGTGCCAGCAGCCCAACAGGGGAGAGGGGC. Encoded protein: CASSPTGERG. The entire CDR3 is CASSPTGERGYTF.

A word on this clone: The read is 3 residues too short to cover the CDR3 end, so that end is filled in from the germline J gene. The J gene is TRBJ2-5, the V gene TRBV19, with 8 nucleotides matching TRBD1. Germline trimming cut 5 bases from V and 5 bases from J; bases unmatched to any gene: 16. The CDR3 spans 17 residues. Germline CDR1 and CDR2: LNHDA and SQIVND (reference sequence). The DNA read from the CDR3 is TGTGCCAGTAGTCCCATCCTAAGCGTCGGACAGGGCGAGACC. It is translated as CASSPILSVGQGET. The whole CDR3 protein is CASSPILSVGQGETQYF.

On this clone: The read finishes 3 residues shy of the CDR3 end, and the germline J gene is used to complete it. The J gene is TRBJ2-7, the V gene TRBV19, with D perhaps TRBD1 (5 bases). There are 13 residues in the CDR3. Trimming took off 5 bases at V and 2 bases at J, with 10 bases between the two ends. Looked up from germline, CDR1 is LNHDA and CDR2 is SQIVND (reference sequence). The CDR3 bases that were read are TGTGCCAGTAGTCTCAGGGAACCCTACGAG. It codes for CASSLREPYE. The entire CDR3 protein is CASSLREPYEQYF.

As for this clone: The read ends 3 residues early relative to the CDR3; the germline J gene fills the gap. V is TRBV11-2 and J is TRBJ2-4, with TRBD2 as a possible D gene (5 bases). There are 15 residues in the CDR3. Trimming removed 0 bases at V and 7 bases at J, with 13 bases between. Looked up from germline, CDR1 is SGHAT and CDR2 is FQNNGV. CDR3 DNA (partial): TGTGCCAGCAGCTTAGATGCCCCGCCGGGGAACATT. As protein: CASSLDAPPGNI. The CDR3, in full, reads CASSLDAPPGNIQYF.

For this clone: The read finishes 3 residues shy of the CDR3 end, and the germline J gene is used to complete it. This chain joins TRBV19 and TRBJ2-7; TRBD1 matches at 9 bases. Germline CDR1 is LNHDA and CDR2 is SQIVND (reference sequence). The CDR3 contains 14 residues. After removal of 5 bases from V and 5 bases from J, the junction contained 7 bases not matched to a gene. The sequenced CDR3 bases are TGTGCCAGTAGTCCCCGGACAGGGGATAACGAG. This sequence encodes CASSPRTGDNE. In full, the CDR3 is CASSPRTGDNEQYF.

Comments on this clone: The read ends 3 residues early relative to the CDR3; the germline J gene fills the gap. The chain employs TRBV6-1 and TRBJ2-7; D call uncertain. The CDR3 sequence is 15 residues long. Trimming shortened V by 0 bases and J by 1 base, and 10 bases separated the two germline ends. Germline values: CDR1 MNHNS, CDR2 SASEGT. The CDR3 bases that were read are TGTGCCAGCAGTGAAGCGTCCGCGTCGTCCTACGAG. It codes for CASSEASASSYE. The entire CDR3 sequence reads CASSEASASSYEQYF.

As to this clone: The read ends 3 residues early relative to the CDR3; the germline J gene fills the gap. The chain carries TRBV2 and TRBJ2-5, with 9 positions matching TRBD2. The CDR3 loop spans 15 amino acids. Trimming took 0 bases from V and 5 from J; bases not matched to a gene: 4. In germline, CDR1 is SNHLY, CDR2 FYNNEI. The sequenced CDR3 bases are TGTGCCAGCAGTGAAGCGCTAGCGGGGCTGGAGACC. Translation gives CASSEALAGLET. The entire CDR3 is CASSEALAGLETQYF.

A word on this clone: The CDR3 extends 3 residues past the end of the read, so its final part is completed from the germline J gene. The chain combines TRBV11-2 with TRBJ1-4; D may be TRBD1 (5 bases). The V end was cut by 5 bases, the J end by 7 bases, with 17 bases between. Germline V gene lookup returns CDR1 SGHAT and CDR2 FQNNGV. The CDR3 loop spans 15 amino acids. Incomplete CDR3 DNA: TGTGCCAGCAGCACGACGCAGGGAGGGAGTGAAAAA. Translated, it gives CASSTTQGGSEK. The entire CDR3 reads CASSTTQGGSEKLFF.

A remark on this clone: The read terminates 3 residues before the CDR3 end, so the remaining end is supplied by the germline J gene. The J gene is TRBJ2-1, the V gene TRBV6-2 or TRBV6-3, with D perhaps given as TRBD1 or TRBD2 (5 bases each). Trimming pared 8 bases from V and 2 bases from J, leaving 13 bases between. This CDR3 region has 14 residues. From germline, CDR1 is MNHEY and CDR2 SVGEGT. The CDR3 region is CASEGITTYNEQFF. The part of the CDR3 DNA that was read is TGTGCCAGCGAGGGGATCACAACCTACAATGAG.

Worth noting for this clone: The CDR3 end is not reached by the read, which stops 3 residues before it; the germline J gene fills it in. V usage is TRBV2 and J usage is TRBJ1-1; no clear D. The V gene's germline CDR1 is SNHLY and CDR2 FYNNEI. V was cut by 5 bases and J by 0 bases, with 10 bases left in between. The CDR3 covers 14 residues. The CDR3 spells CASSPHTLNTEAFF. The covered CDR3 bases are TGTGCCAGCAGTCCACACACACTGAACACTGAA.

Notes on this clone: The CDR3 is cut off 3 residues early in the read; its end comes from the germline J gene. The chain combines TRBV5-1 with TRBJ1-5; the D gene is possibly TRBD1 (5 bases). V lost 4 bases and J 5 bases, leaving 13 bases between the germline ends. The CDR3 runs 14 residues. Germline assignment: CDR1 SGHRS and CDR2 YFSETQ. CDR3 amino acids: CASSHGGVDQPQHF. The covered CDR3 bases are TGCGCCAGCAGCCATGGGGGGGTGGATCAGCCC.

Comment on this clone: The observed sequence ends 3 residues before the CDR3 terminus, with the missing tail filled in from the germline J gene. The V gene is TRBV11-2, the J gene TRBJ2-4; 11 positions match TRBD2. CDR1 SGHAT and CDR2 FQNNGV come from the germline V gene. The CDR3 has 15 residues. Trimming at V came to 8 bases and at J to 2 bases, leaving 5 bases not matched to a gene. CDR3 in amino acids: CASGVTSGTKNIQYF. The sequenced CDR3 bases are TGTGCCAGCGGGGTGACTAGCGGGACCAAAAACATT.

Comment on this clone: Read data end 3 residues before the CDR3 end; the end is taken from the germline J gene. The genes are TRBV7-9 and TRBJ2-2; D not certain. Germline V lookup: CDR1 SEHNR, CDR2 FQNEAQ (reference sequence). Trimming removed 5 bases from V and 5 bases from J, with 9 bases in between. This CDR3 spans 13 amino acids. CDR3 residues: CASSPDGTGELFF. The sequenced CDR3 bases are TGTGCCAGCAGCCCAGACGGGACCGGGGAG. Filled out from reference TRBV7-9 and TRBJ2-2, the complete variable domain reads DTGVSQNPRHKITKRGQNVTFRCDPISEHNRLYWYRQTLGQGPEFLTYFQNEAQLEKSRLLSDRFSAERPKGSFSTLEIQRTEQGDSAMYLCASSPDGTGELFFGEGSRLTVL.

Concerning this clone: The DNA ends 3 residues before the CDR3 does, and the rest of the CDR3 is filled in from the germline J gene. The V gene is TRBV9, the J gene TRBJ2-1; 14 bases align to TRBD2. V shed 3 bases and J 0 bases; nucleotides not matched to a gene: 17. The CDR3 consists of 22 residues. Germline CDR1 reads SGDLS; CDR2 reads YYNGEE. The sequenced CDR3 bases are TGTGCCAGCAGCGCCGAGGGACTAGCGGGGGAGACGGGCCCCTTCTCCTACAATGAG. It is translated as CASSAEGLAGETGPFSYNE. The whole CDR3 reads CASSAEGLAGETGPFSYNEQFF.

As regards this clone: The sequence runs out 3 residues before the end of the CDR3; the remainder is reconstructed from the germline J gene. The chain combines TRBV2 with TRBJ1-2; TRBD1 aligns across 8 bases. Germline V gene sequence: CDR1 SNHLY, CDR2 FYNNEI. V was clipped by 0 bases and J by 4 bases; unmatched bases: 7. The CDR3 is 16 amino acids. The CDR3 spells CASSEALGQAIYGYTF. The covered CDR3 bases are TGTGCCAGCAGTGAAGCGCTGGGACAGGCGATCTATGGC.

Note on this clone: The CDR3 end is not reached by the read, which stops 3 residues before it; the germline J gene fills it in. V and J are TRBV30 and TRBJ1-5; D remains ambiguous. Germline V gives CDR1 GTSNPN, CDR2 SVGIG (reference sequence). This CDR3 comprises 15 residues. Incomplete CDR3 DNA: TGTGCGATCTCGCCGGGGTCTATTTCCAATCAGCCC. Encoded protein: CAISPGSISNQP. The full CDR3 reads CAISPGSISNQPQHF. The complete variable domain, with remaining parts taken from reference TRBV30 and TRBJ1-5, reads SQTIHQWPATLVQPVGSPLSLECTVEGTSNPNLYWYRQAAGRGLQLLFYSVGIGQISSEVPQNLSASRPQDRQFILSSKKLLLSDSGFYLCAISPGSISNQPQHFGDGTRLSIL.

As to this clone: The read is 3 residues too short to cover the CDR3 end, so that end is filled in from the germline J gene. The J gene is TRBJ2-2, the V gene TRBV29-1; D might be TRBD1 (6 bases). Germline CDR1 SQVTM, CDR2 ANQGSEA. The CDR3 has 14 residues. The germline V and J ends were trimmed by 2 bases and 4 bases, with 11 bases remaining between them. The sequenced part of the CDR3 DNA is TGCAGCGTTGAACCTGCCAGGGGCACCGGGGAG. Residues: CSVEPARGTGE. The entire CDR3 is CSVEPARGTGELFF.

On this clone: Read sequence stops 3 residues before the CDR3 end, and the germline J gene provides the missing end. This chain joins TRBV7-9 and TRBJ1-1; no definite D call. The germline V and J ends were trimmed by 4 bases and 4 bases, with 10 bases remaining between them. CDR3 length: 13 residues. CDR1 and CDR2 from the germline V gene are SEHNR and FQNEAQ (reference sequence). The CDR3 DNA, read in part, is TGTGCCAGCAGCTCCGCATTAGTCACTGAA. Its protein product is CASSSALVTE. The entire CDR3 reads CASSSALVTEAFF.

A remark on this clone: The sequenced fragment ends 3 residues before the CDR3 boundary, so the rest is inferred from the germline J gene. This chain joins TRBV6-2 or TRBV6-3 and TRBJ1-1, with TRBD1 as a possible D gene (5 bases). The ends were cut back, 10 bases at V and 5 bases at J, with 20 bases in the middle. Germline V gene sequence: CDR1 MNHEY, CDR2 SVGEGT. CDR3 length: 14 residues. The CDR3 loop is CATGLGGVGTEAFF. The DNA read from the CDR3 is TGTGCCACCGGCCTGGGAGGGGTAGGAACTGAA.

Regarding this clone: The DNA ends 3 residues before the CDR3 does, and the rest of the CDR3 is filled in from the germline J gene. The sample contains more than one DNA sequence encoding this CDR3. The chain couples TRBV19 to TRBJ1-1, with D hard to call. The CDR3 totals 13 residues. Trimming took off 3 bases at V and 0 bases at J, with 5 bases between the two ends. Germline assignment: CDR1 LNHDA and CDR2 SQIVND (reference sequence). This CDR3 reads CASSIGVNTEAFF. CDR3 bases read: TGTGCCAGTAGTATCGGGGTGAACACTGAA.

As to this clone: The CDR3 end falls 3 residues outside the read, so it is completed with the germline J gene. The chain recombines TRBV2 with TRBJ2-3, with TRBD1 as a possible D gene (6 bases). The CDR3 has 12 amino acids. V was clipped by 8 bases and J by 5 bases, with 11 bases between them. CDR1 SNHLY and CDR2 FYNNEI come from the germline V gene. The CDR3 region is CASAGVKDTQYF. Incomplete CDR3 DNA: TGTGCCAGCGCAGGGGTGAAAGATACG.